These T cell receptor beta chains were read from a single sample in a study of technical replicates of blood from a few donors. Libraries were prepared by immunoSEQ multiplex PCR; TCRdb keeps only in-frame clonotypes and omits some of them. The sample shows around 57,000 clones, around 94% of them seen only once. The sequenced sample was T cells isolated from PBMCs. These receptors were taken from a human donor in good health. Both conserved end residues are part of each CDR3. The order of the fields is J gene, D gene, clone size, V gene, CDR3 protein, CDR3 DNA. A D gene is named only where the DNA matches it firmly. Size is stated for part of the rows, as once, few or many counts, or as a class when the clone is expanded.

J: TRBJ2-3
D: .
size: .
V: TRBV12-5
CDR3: CASGLDQGITDTQYF
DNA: TGTGCTAGTGGTTTGGATCAGGGTATCACAGATACGCAGTATTTT

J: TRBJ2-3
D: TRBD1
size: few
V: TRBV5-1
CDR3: CASSLLGTGEGDTQYF
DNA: TGCGCCAGCAGCTTGTTGGGGACAGGGGAGGGAGATACGCAGTATTTT

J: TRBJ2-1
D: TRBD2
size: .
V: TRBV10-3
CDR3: CAIAGGSSYNEQFF
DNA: TGTGCCATAGCGGGAGGGAGCTCCTACAATGAGCAGTTCTTC

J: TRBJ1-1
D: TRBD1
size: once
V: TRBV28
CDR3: CASSQGGPTEAFF
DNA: TGTGCCAGCAGTCAAGGGGGCCCGACTGAAGCTTTCTTT

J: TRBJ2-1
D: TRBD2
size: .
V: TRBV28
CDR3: CASSRLGLAEPTGGFF
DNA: TGTGCCAGCAGCCGATTGGGACTAGCGGAGCCTACTGGGGGGTTCTTC

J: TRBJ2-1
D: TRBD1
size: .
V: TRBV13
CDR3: CATRGTGFKNEQFF
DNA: TGTGCCACCAGGGGGACAGGGTTTAAGAATGAGCAGTTCTTC

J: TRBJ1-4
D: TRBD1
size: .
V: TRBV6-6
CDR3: CASSPTGPGKLFF
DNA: TGTGCCAGCAGCCCGACAGGGCCGGGAAAACTGTTTTTT

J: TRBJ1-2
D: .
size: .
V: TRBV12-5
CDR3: CASGLRSRGPVEGGYTF
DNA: TGTGCTAGTGGTTTGAGATCGCGGGGCCCTGTCGAGGGTGGCTACACCTTC

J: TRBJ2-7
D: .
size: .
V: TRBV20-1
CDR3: CSAFGSYEQYF
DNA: TGCAGTGCCTTCGGCTCCTACGAGCAGTACTTC

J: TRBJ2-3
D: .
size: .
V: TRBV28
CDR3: CASTSTDTQYF
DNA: TGTGCCAGCACATCCACAGATACGCAGTATTTT

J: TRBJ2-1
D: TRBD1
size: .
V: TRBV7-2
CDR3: CASSFSRTGGYNEQFF
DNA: TGTGCCAGCAGCTTTAGTCGGACAGGGGGCTACAATGAGCAGTTCTTC

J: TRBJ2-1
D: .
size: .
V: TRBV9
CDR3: CASLGLSNEQFF
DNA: TGTGCCAGCCTTGGGCTGAGCAATGAGCAGTTCTTC

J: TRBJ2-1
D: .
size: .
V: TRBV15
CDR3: CATSRDFVSTGNEQFF
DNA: TGTGCCACCAGCAGAGATTTCGTCTCAACTGGCAATGAGCAGTTCTTC

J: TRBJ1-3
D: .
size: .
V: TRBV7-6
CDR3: CASSLAIVGREEGGNTIYF
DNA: TGTGCCAGCAGCTTAGCCATTGTTGGCCGGGAAGAAGGTGGAAACACCATATATTTT

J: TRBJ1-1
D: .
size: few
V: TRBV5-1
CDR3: CASSQTENTEAFF
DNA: TGCGCCAGCAGCCAGACAGAGAACACTGAAGCTTTCTTT

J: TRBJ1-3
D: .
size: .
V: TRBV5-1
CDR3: CARLGGIDTIYF
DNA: TGCGCCAGATTAGGCGGTATCGACACCATATATTTT

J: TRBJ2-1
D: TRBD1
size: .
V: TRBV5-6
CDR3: CASSLGTGAFNEQFF
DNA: TGTGCCAGCAGCTTGGGGACAGGCGCCTTTAATGAGCAGTTCTTC

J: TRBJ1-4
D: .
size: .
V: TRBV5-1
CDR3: CASSSYRHGGPTNEKLFF
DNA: TGCGCCAGCAGCTCCTATCGACACGGTGGCCCAACTAATGAAAAACTGTTTTTT

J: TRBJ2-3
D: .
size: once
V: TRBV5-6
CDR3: CASSSRAEGTDTQYF
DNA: TGTGCCAGCAGCTCCAGAGCGGAGGGCACAGATACGCAGTATTTT

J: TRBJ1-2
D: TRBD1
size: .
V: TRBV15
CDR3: CATSRDLGQGYGYTF
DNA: TGTGCCACCAGCAGAGATCTGGGACAGGGATATGGCTACACCTTC

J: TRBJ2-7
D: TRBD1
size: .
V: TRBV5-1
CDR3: CASSTQPGQGRNEQYF
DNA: TGCGCCAGCAGCACACAACCGGGACAGGGCAGGAACGAGCAGTACTTC

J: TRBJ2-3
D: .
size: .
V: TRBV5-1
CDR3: CASSPTGRGTDTQYF
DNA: TGCGCCAGCAGCCCAACAGGGAGGGGGACAGATACGCAGTATTTT